A single sample is the source of the 18 T cell receptor beta chains below, sequenced in a study of blood T cell repertoires in COVID-19. This table comes from immunoSEQ multiplex PCR, and its TCRdb copy is limited to in-frame clones, with some not included. The sample records 130,000 to 150,000 clones, about 86% being singletons. Source material: peripheral blood. The origin of the receptors is a woman aged 80 or over with acute or convalescent COVID-19.

The chain's CDR3 is CASTQGRAGNTIYF. DNA for the CDR3: TGTGCCAGTACTCAGGGGCGGGCTGGAAACACCATATATTTT. V is TRBV19 and J is TRBJ1-3, with D possibly being TRBD1 (6 bases). The CDR3 totals 14 residues. V lost 7 bases to trimming and J lost 2 bases, with 12 bases between them. Germline V gives CDR1 LNHDA, CDR2 SQIVND (reference sequence).

This chain uses TRBV7-8 with TRBJ1-4, with TRBD1 as a possible D gene (5 bases). V was trimmed by 1 base and J by 12 bases, leaving 12 bases between them. The germline gives CDR1 SGHVS, CDR2 FQNEAQ. The CDR3 contains 13 residues. The CDR3 is CASSLGAGLELFF. CDR3 coding DNA: TGTGCCAGCAGCTTAGGGGCAGGGTTAGAACTGTTTTTT.

This clone has a single count. The gene calls are TRBV7-9 and TRBJ1-6; D is unclear. V dropped 1 base and J dropped 7 bases, with 2 bases sitting between them. The CDR3 contains 12 residues. Germline CDR1 is SEHNR and CDR2 is FQNEAQ (reference sequence). In DNA, the CDR3 is TGTGCCAGCAGCTTAGTAAATTCACCCCTCCACTTT. This gives the protein CASSLVNSPLHF.

V and J are TRBV10-3 and TRBJ1-6, with 10 bases fitting TRBD1. Trimming cost V 6 bases and J 0 bases; bases outside gene matches: 2. The CDR3 is made up of 16 amino acids. Germline assignment: CDR1 ENHRY and CDR2 SYGVKD. CDR3 residues: CAIRGQGSSYNSPLHF. The CDR3 DNA reads TGTGCCATCAGGGGACAGGGGAGCTCCTATAATTCACCCCTCCACTTT.

V gene TRBV7-9 combines with J gene TRBJ2-1; D perhaps matches TRBD2 (6 bases). Between the trimmed V and J ends, which lost 5 bases and 2 bases, there was a span of 13 bases. The CDR3 totals 15 residues. CDR1 and CDR2 from the germline V gene are SEHNR and FQNEAQ (reference sequence). CDR3 in DNA: TGTGCCAGCAGCCCCGGGACTCTGGCCTACAATGAGCAGTTCTTC. Encoded protein: CASSPGTLAYNEQFF.

The chain combines TRBV12-3 or TRBV12-4 with TRBJ2-1, with D possibly matching TRBD1 (5 bases). V dropped 6 bases and J dropped 8 bases, with 11 bases sitting between them. The CDR3 spans 12 residues. The CDR3 coding sequence is TGTGCCAGCAGGGCAGGGCCGGATGAGCAGTTCTTC. Translating it yields CASRAGPDEQFF.

V gene TRBV7-9 combines with J gene TRBJ1-3; possibly TRBD1 for D (6 bases). The V end was cut by 0 bases, the J end by 2 bases, with 8 bases between. The CDR3 length is 15 residues. Germline values: CDR1 SEHNR, CDR2 FQNEAQ (reference sequence). CDR3 in amino acids: CASSLAWGPGNTIYF. As DNA, the CDR3 is TGTGCCAGCAGCTTAGCGTGGGGGCCTGGAAACACCATATATTTT.

This chain joins TRBV7-9 and TRBJ1-4; D call uncertain. The CDR3 has 15 amino acids. Deletions cut 7 bases from V and 0 bases from J, with 12 bases between. The germline gives CDR1 SEHNR, CDR2 FQNEAQ (reference sequence). The CDR3 spells CASKRQEATNEKLFF. The CDR3, as DNA: TGTGCCAGCAAAAGGCAGGAGGCAACTAATGAAAAACTGTTTTTT.

This clone has only one observation. The genes are TRBV7-3 and TRBJ1-1; D remains unclear. Trimming took off 1 base at V and 5 bases at J, with 14 bases between the two ends. Per germline, CDR1 SGHTA and CDR2 FQGTGA. The CDR3 sequence is 15 residues long. The CDR3 bases are TGTGCCAGCAGCTTAAAGACCCAGGTTAGAACTGAAGCTTTCTTT. Translation gives CASSLKTQVRTEAFF.

The J gene is TRBJ1-5, the V gene TRBV2; 11 bases match TRBD1. This CDR3 spans 14 amino acids. Germline V gene data show CDR1 as SNHLY and CDR2 as FYNNEI. The junction had 3 bases not matched to a gene; V was cut back by 4 bases and J by 7 bases. The CDR3 protein is CASSGTGGWQPQHF. In nucleotides, the CDR3 is TGTGCCAGCAGTGGGACAGGGGGCTGGCAGCCCCAGCATTTT.

The chain combines TRBV7-9 with TRBJ1-2, with TRBD1 as a possible D gene (5 bases). CDR3 size: 14 residues. V dropped 7 bases and J dropped 4 bases, with 16 bases sitting between them. CDR1 and CDR2 (germline): SEHNR, FQNEAQ (reference sequence). The CDR3 region has the DNA TGTGCCAGCAACCAAGGGGCAGATCCCTATGGCTACACCTTC. Translating gives CASNQGADPYGYTF.

The rearrangement links TRBV28 to TRBJ2-4; 7 positions agree with TRBD1. V shed 5 bases and J 9 bases; nucleotides not matched to a gene: 4. Germline values: CDR1 MDHEN, CDR2 SYDVKM. CDR3 length: 12 residues. This chain's CDR3 is CASSTGVSIQYF. CDR3 DNA: TGTGCCAGCAGTACAGGGGTCAGCATTCAGTACTTC.

The chain recombines TRBV30 with TRBJ2-7, with D maybe TRBD2 (6 bases). The germline CDR1 and CDR2 sequences are GTSNPN and SVGIG (reference sequence). The CDR3 has 12 amino acids. V lost 0 bases, J lost 4 bases, and 7 bases lay in between. In nucleotides, the CDR3 is TGTGCCTGGAGTGTCGGGGGTTACGAGCAGTACTTC. This translates into CAWSVGGYEQYF.

The rearrangement joins TRBV7-3 to TRBJ2-1; tentatively, D is TRBD1 (6 bases). V was trimmed by 6 bases and J by 11 bases, leaving 17 bases between them. The CDR3 is 13 amino acids. The germline CDR1 and CDR2 sequences are SGHTA and FQGTGA. CDR3 DNA: TGTGCCAGCAGTTATGGGCAGGGGCCGAAGCAGTTCTTC. Encoded protein: CASSYGQGPKQFF.

The chain couples TRBV2 to TRBJ1-2, with TRBD1 matching 10 bases. The germline gives CDR1 SNHLY, CDR2 FYNNEI. This CDR3 spans 15 amino acids. Germline trimming cut 7 bases from V and 3 bases from J; bases unmatched to any gene: 8. CDR3: CASTRQGARDYGYTF. As DNA, the CDR3 is TGTGCCAGCACCAGACAGGGGGCTCGGGACTATGGCTACACCTTC.

The chain is built from TRBV5-1 and TRBJ2-4; maybe TRBD2 (5 bases). The V end lost 5 bases, the J end lost 2 bases, and 14 bases lay between the germline ends. Germline V gene lookup returns CDR1 SGHRS and CDR2 YFSETQ. This CDR3 comprises 15 residues. The CDR3 DNA reads TGCGCCAGCAGTCAGGCGGGTGGTTCCAAAAACATTCAGTACTTC. As protein: CASSQAGGSKNIQYF.

This chain connects TRBV7-2 to TRBJ2-7; tentative D call: TRBD1 (7 bases). This CDR3 is built from 14 residues. Germline lookup yields CDR1 SGHTA and CDR2 FQGNSA. V dropped 5 bases and J dropped 6 bases, with 17 bases sitting between them. The CDR3 sequence is CASSADRVGGEQYF. For the CDR3, the DNA is TGTGCCAGCAGCGCCGACAGGGTGGGAGGCGAGCAGTACTTC.

J is TRBJ1-5 and V is TRBV7-9, with 9 bases identical to TRBD1. Germline CDR1 is SEHNR and CDR2 is FQNEAQ (reference sequence). The CDR3 runs 16 residues. Unmatched junction bases numbered 8, after V lost 4 bases and J lost 4 bases. The CDR3 loop reads CASSSFGQGKNQPQHF. The CDR3 region has the DNA TGTGCCAGCAGCTCCTTTGGACAGGGGAAGAATCAGCCCCAGCATTTT. Full variable domain (remainder filled in from reference TRBV7-9 and TRBJ1-5): DTGVSQNPRHKITKRGQNVTFRCDPISEHNRLYWYRQTLGQGPEFLTYFQNEAQLEKSRLLSDRFSAERPKGSFSTLEIQRTEQGDSAMYLCASSSFGQGKNQPQHFGDGTRLSIL.